This passage covers 8 T cell receptor beta chains from one sample sequenced in a study of cytomegalovirus exposure and HLA in healthy donors. With 60 Vbeta and 13 Jbeta primers, the PCR was carried out. The repertoire was sequenced with immunoSEQ multiplex PCR; TCRdb's copy has only in-frame clones and lacks some. The repertoire has tens of thousands of clones, around 73% of them found once; the top ten carry 2.5% to 4%. The material sequenced was PBMCs. Receptors were obtained from a woman aged 40 to 49 in good health and CMV-seronegative.

The gene calls are TRBV29-1 and TRBJ1-2, with 7 bases identical to TRBD1. The junction had 2 bases not matched to a gene; V was cut back by 7 bases and J by 0 bases. This CDR3 spans 12 amino acids. CDR1 SQVTM and CDR2 ANQGSEA come from the germline V gene. The CDR3 coding sequence is TGCAGCGGAGGGGGCACTAACTATGGCTACACCTTC. It is translated as CSGGGTNYGYTF.

V usage is TRBV19 and J usage is TRBJ1-4; no firm D call. This CDR3 comprises 12 residues. V lost 6 bases, J lost 8 bases, and 10 bases lay in between. The germline V gene encodes CDR1 LNHDA and CDR2 SQIVND (reference sequence). CDR3 amino acids: CASSGLEEKLFF. Here the CDR3 DNA reads TGTGCCAGTAGCGGATTGGAGGAAAAACTGTTTTTT.

The CDR3: CSVLGTASANYGYTF. The CDR3 region has the DNA TGCAGCGTCCTCGGGACAGCCTCTGCTAACTATGGCTACACCTTC. This chain joins TRBV29-1 and TRBJ1-2; 7 nucleotides match TRBD1. V shed 6 bases and J 0 bases; nucleotides not matched to a gene: 10. CDR3 length: 15 residues. In germline, CDR1 is SQVTM, CDR2 ANQGSEA.

The CDR3 sequence: CASSSRTGGGNSPLHF. The CDR3 DNA reads as TGTGCCAGCAGCTCAAGGACAGGGGGAGGAAATTCACCCCTCCACTTT. J is TRBJ1-6 and V is TRBV7-8; 10 nucleotides align to TRBD1. CDR3 length: 16 amino acids. Germline V gene sequence: CDR1 SGHVS, CDR2 FQNEAQ. Trimming took 4 bases from V and 7 from J; bases not matched to a gene: 7.

A remark on this clone: This same CDR3 is encoded by further DNA sequences in the sample. V gene TRBV9 combines with J gene TRBJ2-2, with 7 bases identical to TRBD2. The CDR3 covers 16 residues. CDR1 is SGDLS and CDR2 is YYNGEE in the germline V gene. Trimming cost V 3 bases and J 5 bases; bases outside gene matches: 10. CDR3 region: CASSARAGVETGELFF. The CDR3 nucleotides are TGTGCCAGCAGCGCCAGGGCGGGAGTTGAGACCGGGGAGCTGTTTTTT.

This rearrangement joins TRBV9 to TRBJ2-5; the D is unclear. CDR1 is SGDLS and CDR2 is YYNGEE in the germline V gene. Trimming took 4 bases from V and 2 from J, leaving 9 bases between them. CDR3 length: 13 amino acids. The CDR3 region is CASSYFTQETQYF. In DNA form, the CDR3 reads TGTGCCAGCAGCTATTTTACACAAGAGACCCAGTACTTC.

The chain uses TRBV4-3 and TRBJ1-1; D is unresolved. Trimming stripped 6 bases from V and 5 bases from J, with 16 bases between. The CDR3 totals 14 residues. Germline loops: CDR1 LGHNA, CDR2 YSLEER. CDR3 protein: CASSLPAGGTEAFF. DNA for the CDR3: TGCGCCAGCAGTCTTCCTGCCGGAGGTACTGAAGCTTTCTTT.

V usage is TRBV29-1 and J usage is TRBJ1-2, with 10 bases lining up with TRBD1. This CDR3 contains 13 residues. Germline V gene data show CDR1 as SQVTM and CDR2 as ANQGSEA. After removal of 6 bases from V and 6 bases from J, the junction contained 7 bases not matched to a gene. CDR3 in amino acids: CSVEPGTGDGYTF. In nucleotides, the CDR3 is TGCAGCGTCGAACCCGGGACAGGGGATGGCTACACCTTC.